This T cell receptor (beta chain) was sequenced in a study of blood T cell repertoires in COVID-19. Looking at the study overall: Italy, Spain and the United States were the sources of the convalescent and acute COVID-19 samples.

The data were produced by immunoSEQ multiplex PCR, yet TCRdb's version contains in-frame clones alone and is incomplete. This table has about 210,000 clones, 80% to 85% appearing once. Germline CDR1 reads SGHKS; CDR2 reads YYEKEE (reference sequence). Trimming at V came to 0 bases and at J to 9 bases, leaving 12 bases not matched to a gene. The CDR3 sequence is 15 residues long. The chain uses TRBV5-5 and TRBJ2-7; TRBD1 aligns across 7 bases. This sequence originates from a woman in her 70s with COVID-19, enrolled during active disease. The sequenced sample consisted of peripheral blood. The CDR3 protein is CASSLEGQAPIGQYF. Written as DNA, the CDR3 is TGTGCCAGCAGCTTGGAAGGACAGGCTCCGATTGGGCAGTACTTC.